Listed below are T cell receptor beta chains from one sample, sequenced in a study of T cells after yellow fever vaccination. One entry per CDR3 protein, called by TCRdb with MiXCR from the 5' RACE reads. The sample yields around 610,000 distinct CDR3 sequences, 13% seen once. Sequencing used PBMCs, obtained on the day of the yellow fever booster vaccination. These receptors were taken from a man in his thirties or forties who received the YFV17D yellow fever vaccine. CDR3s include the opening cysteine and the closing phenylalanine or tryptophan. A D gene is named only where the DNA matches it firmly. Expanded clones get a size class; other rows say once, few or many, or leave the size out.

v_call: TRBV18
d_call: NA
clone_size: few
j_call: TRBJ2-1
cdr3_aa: CASSPREGDEQFF
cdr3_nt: TGTGCCAGCTCACCCCGGGAAGGGGATGAGCAGTTCTTC

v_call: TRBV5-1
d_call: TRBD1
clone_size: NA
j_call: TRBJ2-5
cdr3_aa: CASRPQGQAEGETQYF
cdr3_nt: TGCGCCAGCAGGCCTCAGGGACAGGCGGAAGGGGAGACCCAGTACTTC

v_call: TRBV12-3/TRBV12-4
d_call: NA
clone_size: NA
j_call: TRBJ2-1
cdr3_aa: CASCPGAYNEQFF
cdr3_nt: TGTGCCAGTTGCCCAGGGGCGTACAATGAGCAGTTCTTC

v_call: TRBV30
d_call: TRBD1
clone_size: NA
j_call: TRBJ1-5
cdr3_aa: CAWSPDRGTQPQHF
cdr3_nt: TGTGCCTGGAGCCCCGACAGGGGAACTCAGCCCCAGCATTTT

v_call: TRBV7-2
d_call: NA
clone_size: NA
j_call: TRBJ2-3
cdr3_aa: CASRPVAGDTQYF
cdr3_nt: TGTGCCAGCAGGCCCGTTGCGGGGGATACGCAGTATTTT

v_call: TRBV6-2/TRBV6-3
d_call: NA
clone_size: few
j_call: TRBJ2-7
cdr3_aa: CASSYVDHGQYF
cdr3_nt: TGTGCCAGCAGTTACGTGGACCATGGGCAGTACTTC

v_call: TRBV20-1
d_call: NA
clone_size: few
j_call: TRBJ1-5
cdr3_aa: CSARDTRNQPQHF
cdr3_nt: TGCAGTGCTAGAGATACGCGGAATCAGCCCCAGCATTTT

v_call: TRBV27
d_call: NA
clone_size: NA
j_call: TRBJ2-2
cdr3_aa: CASRNSGSAGELFF
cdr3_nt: TGTGCCAGCAGAAACTCGGGATCCGCCGGGGAGCTGTTTTTT

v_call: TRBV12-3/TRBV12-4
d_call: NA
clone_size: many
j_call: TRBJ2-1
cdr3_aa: CASRGPEQFF
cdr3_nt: TGTGCCAGCAGGGGCCCTGAGCAGTTCTTC

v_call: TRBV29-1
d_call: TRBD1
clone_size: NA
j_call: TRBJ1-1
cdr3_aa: CSVRGTGTGGAKTEAFF
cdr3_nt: TGCAGCGTGAGGGGAACAGGGACAGGGGGCGCGAAGACTGAAGCTTTCTTT

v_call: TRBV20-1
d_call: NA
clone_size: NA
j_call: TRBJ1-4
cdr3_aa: CSAFEQGTEKLFF
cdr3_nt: TGCAGTGCTTTCGAACAGGGAACCGAAAAACTGTTTTTT

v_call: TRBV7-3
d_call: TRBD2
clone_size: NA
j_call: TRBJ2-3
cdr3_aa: CASSSDSGSTDTQYF
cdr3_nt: TGTGCCAGCAGCTCTGATAGCGGGAGCACAGATACGCAGTATTTT

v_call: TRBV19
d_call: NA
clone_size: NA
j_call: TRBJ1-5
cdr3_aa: CASSRGQLEFSNQPQHF
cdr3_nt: TGTGCCAGTAGTCGTGGTCAACTCGAATTTAGCAATCAGCCCCAGCATTTT

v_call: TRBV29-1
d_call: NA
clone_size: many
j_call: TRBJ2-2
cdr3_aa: CSGGALGITGELFF
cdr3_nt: TGCAGCGGGGGGGCCTTAGGTATCACCGGGGAGCTGTTTTTT

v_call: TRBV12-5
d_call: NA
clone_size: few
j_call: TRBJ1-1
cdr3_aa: CASSPGPLNTEAFF
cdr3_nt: TGTGCTAGTTCCCCCGGGCCGCTGAACACTGAAGCTTTCTTT

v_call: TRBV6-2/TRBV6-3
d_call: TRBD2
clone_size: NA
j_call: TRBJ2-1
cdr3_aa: CASSYSTGGVIGTSGYNEQFF
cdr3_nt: TGTGCCAGCAGTTACTCGACAGGGGGAGTAATCGGGACTAGCGGCTACAATGAGCAGTTCTTC

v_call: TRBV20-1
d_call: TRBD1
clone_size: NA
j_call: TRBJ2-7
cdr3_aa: CSAPGDRGSEQYF
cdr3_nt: TGCAGTGCCCCGGGGGACAGGGGCTCCGAGCAGTACTTC

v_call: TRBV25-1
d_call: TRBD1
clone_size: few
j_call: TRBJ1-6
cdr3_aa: CASSGTTGANSPLHF
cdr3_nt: TGTGCCAGCAGTGGAACGACAGGGGCTAATTCACCCCTCCACTTT

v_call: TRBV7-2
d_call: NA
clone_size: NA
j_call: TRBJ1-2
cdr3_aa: CASSLVGFDGYTF
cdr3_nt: TGTGCCAGCAGCTTAGTAGGGTTCGATGGCTACACCTTC

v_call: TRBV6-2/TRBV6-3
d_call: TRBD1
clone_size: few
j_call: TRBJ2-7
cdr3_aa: CASILGTAESYEQYF
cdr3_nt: TGTGCCAGCATCCTCGGGACAGCCGAGTCCTACGAGCAGTACTTC

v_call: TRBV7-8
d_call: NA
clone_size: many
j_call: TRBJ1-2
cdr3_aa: CASSPTTDNYGYTF
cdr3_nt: TGTGCCAGTTCCCCCACGACAGATAACTATGGCTACACCTTC

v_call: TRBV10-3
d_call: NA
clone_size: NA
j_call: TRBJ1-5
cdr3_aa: CAMSQGSNQPQHF
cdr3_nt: TGTGCCATGTCACAGGGTAGCAATCAGCCCCAGCATTTT

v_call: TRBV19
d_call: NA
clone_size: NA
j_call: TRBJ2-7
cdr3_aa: CASSINGDEQYF
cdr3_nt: TGTGCCAGTAGTATAAACGGGGACGAGCAGTACTTC

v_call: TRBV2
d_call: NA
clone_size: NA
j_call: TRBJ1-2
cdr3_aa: CANTTGGGYGYTF
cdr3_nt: TGTGCCAACACAACGGGGGGCGGCTATGGCTACACCTTC

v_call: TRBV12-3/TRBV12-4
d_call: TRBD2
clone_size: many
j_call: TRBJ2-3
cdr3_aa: CASSPSGRTDTQYF
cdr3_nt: TGTGCCAGCAGTCCAAGCGGGAGGACAGATACGCAGTATTTT

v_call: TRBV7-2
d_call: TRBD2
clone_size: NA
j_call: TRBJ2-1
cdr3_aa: CASSPFGVAGPYNEQFF
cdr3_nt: TGTGCCAGCAGTCCATTCGGAGTAGCGGGGCCTTACAATGAGCAGTTCTTC

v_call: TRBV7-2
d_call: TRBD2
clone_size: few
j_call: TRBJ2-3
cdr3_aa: CASTFGGGDTQYF
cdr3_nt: TGTGCCAGCACTTTCGGGGGGGGAGATACGCAGTATTTT

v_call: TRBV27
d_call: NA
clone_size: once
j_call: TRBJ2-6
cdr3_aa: CASSTRDLWYSGANVLTF
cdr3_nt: TGTGCCAGCAGTACCAGGGACCTGTGGTACTCTGGGGCCAACGTCCTGACTTTC

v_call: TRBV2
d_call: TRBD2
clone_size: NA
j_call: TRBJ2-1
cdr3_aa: CASSEARTSGSRWVDNEQFF
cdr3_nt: TGTGCCAGCAGTGAAGCACGCACTAGCGGTTCCCGTTGGGTGGACAATGAGCAGTTCTTC

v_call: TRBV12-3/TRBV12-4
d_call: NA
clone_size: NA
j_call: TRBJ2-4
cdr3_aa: CASSRTGSENIQYF
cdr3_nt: TGTGCCAGCAGTAGAACCGGGAGTGAAAACATTCAGTACTTC

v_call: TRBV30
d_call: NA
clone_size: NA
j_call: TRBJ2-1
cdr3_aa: CAWNGASLTYNEQFF
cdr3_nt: TGTGCCTGGAACGGGGCTAGCCTAACCTACAATGAGCAGTTCTTC

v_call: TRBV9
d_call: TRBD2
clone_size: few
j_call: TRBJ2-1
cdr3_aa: CASSVAGAGGPYNEQFF
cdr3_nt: TGTGCCAGCAGCGTCGCCGGGGCGGGAGGGCCCTACAATGAGCAGTTCTTC

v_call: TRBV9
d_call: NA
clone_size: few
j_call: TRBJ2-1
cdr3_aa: CASSVERGTAEEQFF
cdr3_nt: TGTGCCAGCAGCGTAGAAAGGGGGACTGCGGAAGAGCAGTTCTTC

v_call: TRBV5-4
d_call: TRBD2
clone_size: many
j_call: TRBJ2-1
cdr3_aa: CASSLRTSGSSEQFF
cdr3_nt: TGTGCCAGCAGCTTGAGGACTAGCGGGAGCAGTGAGCAGTTCTTC

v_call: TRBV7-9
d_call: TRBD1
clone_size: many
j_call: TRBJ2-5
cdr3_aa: CASSSTGGMISETQYF
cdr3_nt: TGTGCCAGCAGCTCGACAGGGGGGATGATAAGTGAGACCCAGTACTTC

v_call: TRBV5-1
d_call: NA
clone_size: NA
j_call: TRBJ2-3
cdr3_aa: CASSIGASPADTQYF
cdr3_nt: TGCGCCAGCAGCATCGGGGCTTCACCGGCAGATACGCAGTATTTT

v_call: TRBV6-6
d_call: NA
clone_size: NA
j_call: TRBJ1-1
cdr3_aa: CATRSPNTEAFF
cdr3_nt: TGTGCCACGAGGTCCCCGAACACTGAAGCTTTCTTT

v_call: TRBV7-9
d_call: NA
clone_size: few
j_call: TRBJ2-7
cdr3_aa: CASSQIGGSYEQYF
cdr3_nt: TGTGCCAGCAGCCAAATAGGAGGCTCCTACGAGCAGTACTTC

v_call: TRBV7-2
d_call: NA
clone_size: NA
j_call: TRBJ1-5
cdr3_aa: CASSLGGAGVNQPQHF
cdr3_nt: TGTGCCAGCAGCTTAGGAGGCGCCGGTGTCAATCAGCCCCAGCATTTT

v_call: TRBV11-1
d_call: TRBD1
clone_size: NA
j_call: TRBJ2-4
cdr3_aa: CASSVLPGQGVDEAKNIQYF
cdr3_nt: TGTGCCAGCAGCGTTTTACCGGGACAGGGGGTCGACGAAGCCAAAAACATTCAGTACTTC

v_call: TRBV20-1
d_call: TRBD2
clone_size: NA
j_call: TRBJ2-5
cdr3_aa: CSARAAGARETQYF
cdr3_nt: TGCAGTGCTAGAGCGGCGGGAGCGCGTGAGACCCAGTACTTC

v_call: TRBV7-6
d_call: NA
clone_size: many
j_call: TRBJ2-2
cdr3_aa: CASSSRTGELFF
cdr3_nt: TGTGCCAGCAGCTCCCGCACCGGGGAGCTGTTTTTT

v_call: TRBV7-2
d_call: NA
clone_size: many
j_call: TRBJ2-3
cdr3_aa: CASSSTGLRTDTQYF
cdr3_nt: TGTGCCAGCAGCTCAACAGGGCTGAGGACAGATACGCAGTATTTT

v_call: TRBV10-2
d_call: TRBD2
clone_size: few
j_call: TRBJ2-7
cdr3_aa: CACQGLAGVYPFGEQYF
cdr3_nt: TGCGCCTGTCAGGGACTAGCGGGAGTCTATCCTTTTGGCGAGCAGTACTTC

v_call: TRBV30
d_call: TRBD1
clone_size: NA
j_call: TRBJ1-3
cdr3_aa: CAWKPGQLAGNTIYF
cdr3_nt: TGTGCCTGGAAACCGGGACAGTTAGCTGGAAACACCATATATTTT

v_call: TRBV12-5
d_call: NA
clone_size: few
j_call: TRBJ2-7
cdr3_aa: CASGSTGLSYEQYF
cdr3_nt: TGTGCTAGTGGCTCGACAGGACTATCCTACGAGCAGTACTTC